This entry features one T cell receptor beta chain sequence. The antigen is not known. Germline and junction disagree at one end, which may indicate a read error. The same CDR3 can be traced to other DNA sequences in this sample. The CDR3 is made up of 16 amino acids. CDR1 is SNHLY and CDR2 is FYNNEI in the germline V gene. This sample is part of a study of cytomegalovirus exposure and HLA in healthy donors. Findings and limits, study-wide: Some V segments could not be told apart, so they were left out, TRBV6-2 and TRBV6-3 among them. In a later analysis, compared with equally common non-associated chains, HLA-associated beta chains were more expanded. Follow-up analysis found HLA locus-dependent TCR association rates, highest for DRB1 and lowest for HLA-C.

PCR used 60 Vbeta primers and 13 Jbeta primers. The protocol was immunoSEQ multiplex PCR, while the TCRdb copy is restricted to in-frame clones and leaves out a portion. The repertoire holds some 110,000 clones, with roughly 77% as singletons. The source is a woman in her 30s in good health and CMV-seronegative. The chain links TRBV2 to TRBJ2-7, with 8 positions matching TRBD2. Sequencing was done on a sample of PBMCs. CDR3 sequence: CASSVTAGGYSYEQYF. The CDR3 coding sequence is TGTGCCAGTAGTGTAACCGCGGGGGGATACTCCTACGAGCAGTACTTC.